Each of the 6 T cell receptor beta chains below was sequenced from the same sample in a study of cytomegalovirus exposure and HLA in healthy donors. A multiplex PCR was run with 60 Vbeta primers and 13 Jbeta primers. Measured with immunoSEQ multiplex PCR; TCRdb has only the in-frame clones, and not every one. The repertoire holds just over 200,000 clones, with around 86% as singletons. Sequenced input: PBMCs. All receptors derive from a woman between 40 and 55 years old in good health and CMV-seronegative.

V is TRBV5-6 and J is TRBJ1-2, with 9 bases fitting TRBD1. Losses at the gene ends were 2 bases for V and 8 bases for J; bases not matched to a gene: 7. CDR3 size: 14 residues. From germline, CDR1 is SGHDT and CDR2 YYEEEE. CDR3 coding DNA: TGTGCCAGCAGCTTCACGGACAGGGGATACGGCTACACCTTC. Residues: CASSFTDRGYGYTF.

There are a few counts of this clone. The V call is TRBV5-1, the J call TRBJ1-1, with a weak D call TRBD1 (6 bases). The CDR3 consists of 15 residues. Looked up from germline, CDR1 is SGHRS and CDR2 is YFSETQ. V lost 2 bases and J lost 5, with 16 bases in between. This chain's CDR3 is CASSLSYGGATEAFF. CDR3 sequence (DNA): TGCGCCAGCAGCTTATCATACGGGGGGGCGACTGAAGCTTTCTTT.

The chain uses TRBV9 and TRBJ1-2; 9 nucleotides agree with TRBD1. J was trimmed by 2 bases and V by 4 bases; bases with no gene match: 3. Looked up from germline, CDR1 is SGDLS and CDR2 is YYNGEE. This CDR3 region has 14 residues. CDR3 nucleotides: TGTGCCAGCAGCCGGGACAGGGAAAACTATGGCTACACCTTC. Translating gives CASSRDRENYGYTF.

The chain employs TRBV14 and TRBJ2-3, with a possible D match to TRBD1 (6 bases). The V gene's germline CDR1 is SGHDN and CDR2 FVKESK. V was clipped by 3 bases and J by 6 bases, with 25 bases between them. The CDR3 totals 18 residues. CDR3: CASSHISQGLSPMDTQYF. Written as DNA, the CDR3 is TGTGCCAGCAGCCACATTTCACAGGGCCTCTCCCCAATGGATACGCAGTATTTT.

This clone appeared once. The chain uses TRBV27 and TRBJ1-3; 9 bases line up with TRBD1. This CDR3 spans 14 amino acids. CDR1 and CDR2 (germline): MNHEY, SMNVEV (reference sequence). Trimming at V came to 5 bases and at J to 3 bases, leaving 2 bases not matched to a gene. CDR3 in amino acids: CASSRDRVGNTIYF. In nucleotides, the CDR3 is TGTGCCAGCAGTAGGGACAGGGTTGGAAACACCATATATTTT.

The genes are TRBV2 and TRBJ2-5; TRBD2 matches 8 bases. V dropped 10 bases and J dropped 5; count of bases not matched to a gene: 12. CDR3 size: 14 residues. Germline CDR1 is SNHLY and CDR2 is FYNNEI. Here the CDR3 DNA reads TGTGCCACCCTCCGGGGGACTAGTGTTGAGACCCAGTACTTC. It specifies CATLRGTSVETQYF.